The rows below give T cell receptor beta chains drawn from one sample of a study of control samples from healthy donors and cancer patients. Produced via immunoSEQ multiplex PCR; TCRdb's table is partial and in-frame only. The sample lists tens of thousands of clones, under 95% seen once, with roughly 0.9% in the top ten. What was sequenced was PBMCs. The receptors shown here come from a young man with colorectal cancer. The CDR3 runs from the conserved cysteine through the conserved F or W. A D gene is named only where the DNA matches it firmly. Expanded clones get a size class; other rows say once, few or many, or leave the size out.

v_call	clone_size	j_call	d_call	cdr3_nt	cdr3_aa
TRBV5-4	-	TRBJ1-6	-	TGTGCCAGCAGCCAAGAATATCCCAATTCACCCCTCCACTTT	CASSQEYPNSPLHF
TRBV11-2	once	TRBJ1-1	-	TGTGCCAGCAGCTCTCCCTTATATATCGCTCGGAACACTGAAGCTTTCTTT	CASSSPLYIARNTEAFF
TRBV19	-	TRBJ1-6	-	TGTGCCAGTAGTTACAGACCGACGAGCTCCTATAATTCACCCCTCCACTTT	CASSYRPTSSYNSPLHF
TRBV3-1/TRBV3-2	-	TRBJ2-2	-	TGTGCCAGCGAGGGTTTAACCGGGGAGCTGTTTTTT	CASEGLTGELFF
TRBV10-1	-	TRBJ2-3	TRBD1	TGCGCCAGCAGTGAGGGGGGACAGGGGAAAAGCACAGATACGCAGTATTTT	CASSEGGQGKSTDTQYF
TRBV23-1	-	TRBJ1-3	TRBD1	TGCGCCAGCAGCCCCCAGACAGGGGGGTCAGGTTCTGGAAACACCATATATTTT	CASSPQTGGSGSGNTIYF
TRBV2	-	TRBJ2-1	TRBD1	TGTGCCAGCACCTTTGGGGACAGGGGATGGCTCAGTGAGCAGTTCTTC	CASTFGDRGWLSEQFF
TRBV19	-	TRBJ1-2	-	TGTGCCAGTTCCAATTTGCAGGTGGACAGCTATGGCTACACCTTC	CASSNLQVDSYGYTF
TRBV4-2	once	TRBJ2-6	-	TGTGCCAGCAGCCCGAGAACCGGCACGGTTTCCCGTTCTGGGGCCAACGTCCTGACTTTC	CASSPRTGTVSRSGANVLTF
TRBV5-1	-	TRBJ1-1	-	TGCGCCAGCAGCTTGGCAGCAGACACTGAAGCTTTCTTT	CASSLAADTEAFF
TRBV6-6	-	TRBJ1-1	-	TGTGCCAGCAGACCAGGACCGTCAATGAACACTGAAGCTTTCTTT	CASRPGPSMNTEAFF
TRBV11-2	-	TRBJ2-5	-	TGTGCCAGCAGCTTAAACCTAGCTCCGACCCAGTACTTC	CASSLNLAPTQYF
TRBV30	-	TRBJ1-2	-	TGTGCCTGGAGTTTGGGGATCTATGGCTACACCTTC	CAWSLGIYGYTF